This T cell receptor (beta chain) was profiled in a study of shared clonotypes between healthy human individuals (dated by TCRdb to about 2020). In the study overall: The cohort included a few men and a couple of women between 18 and 49 years of age. For each donor, CD4 naive and CD4 memory were each run on three plates, CD8 naive on two plates, and CD8 memory on one plate. The study deeply sequenced blood TCR repertoires of five healthy adults to estimate repertoire size and the extent of clonotype sharing between individuals. To increase sequencing depth and limit assay-specific biases, TCR repertoire library preparation and sequencing were carried out by different laboratories using diverse techniques. Each donor's leukapheresis produced roughly between roughly 0.85 and 10 billion PBMCs. General conclusions and limits of the study: Because the study included a small number of donors, the genetic and exposure-history diversity represented was limited. Sampling was restricted to blood, and TCR repertoires in tissue are likely to differ from TCR repertoires in blood. Naive subsets generally had larger estimated clonotype richness than memory subsets. Higher generation probabilities were observed for clonotypes shared by all four sorted-subset donors than for non-shared clonotypes. Based on pairwise subsampling, the degree of clonotype sharing among donors was expected to be affected by sequencing depth. Even with the large sequencing depth, rarefaction of the sorted-subset datasets indicated that sequencing was incomplete. Sharing across four donors was observed for about 4.8% of naive CD4, 3% to 4% of naive CD8, around 2.5% of memory CD4, and around 0.42% of memory CD8 clonotypes.

About this clone itself: The clone's antigen remains unknown. Within one base of it there is no much larger clone, and no base qualities were kept.

Using the deep immunoSEQ assay, multiplex PCR amplified TCR CDR3 regions from genomic DNA. Genomic DNA extracted from each cell subset was distributed evenly over all wells of several immunoSEQ 96-well plates, and each plate served as one replicate. Each replicate PCR for sorted subsets received 200 ng genomic DNA, equal to tens of thousands of T cell genomes. The purified libraries were quantified using a Qubit 3.0 fluorometer, sized with a Bioanalyzer 2100, and then quantified again using the KAPA Library Quantification kit. A separate single-read 150-cycle Illumina NextSeq 550 flow cell was used to sequence each immunoSEQ 96-well plate. From the authors' description of their analysis: The immunoSEQ output contained only junctional sequences without quality scores, so filtering could not match that applied to full-length reads. Sequences were annotated with PyIR, a Python wrapper for IgBLAST v1.9, using IMGT germline references to assign V/J genes and CDR3. Reads were removed for weak V/J assignments (E-value above 1e-6), missing CDR3, stop codons, out-of-frame junctions, or ambiguous translated residues. V3J clonotypes were defined as sequences sharing an identical inferred V gene, J gene, and CDR3 amino acid sequence. Percentage overlap between repertoires was computed as shared unique clonotypes divided by the size of the smaller repertoire. RTK rarefaction, the Chao1 estimator, and Recon v2.1 estimates of unobserved clonotypes were used to assess repertoire richness. For all TCRbeta clonotypes obtained by the gDNA method from a few donors, generation probabilities were computed with OLGA. The clones in this table, taken by TCRdb from immuneACCESS, are in-frame only. Not every clone is retained; where verified, under half of the shortfall comes from an unresolved V gene, and the cause of the rest is unknown. That table gives V, J and clone size, and the DNA gave D and trimming. The sample table holds about 2,200,000 clones, of which about 93% were seen once. Around 1.7% of the sample belongs to the ten largest clones.

Ends trimmed: V by 5 bases, J by 7 bases; bases unmatched to a gene: 4. CDR1 and CDR2, looked up from the germline V gene (reference sequence), are PRHDT and FYEKMQ. Counted from cysteine to phenylalanine, this CDR3 has 14 amino acids. Just CDR3 DNA is preserved here, 42 bases in frame from base 1. For the CD8 naive samples, CD45RO-negative cells were positively selected for CCR7, yielding a CD45RA+CCR7+ population from which TemRA cells were excluded. The donors were healthy, HIV-negative adults with no recently reported acute infections or vaccinations. Only Caucasian adults living in Nashville, Tennessee, USA were represented among the donors. Blood was collected by leukapheresis, and PBMCs were isolated by Ficoll-Histopaque density gradient centrifugation and then cryopreserved in liquid nitrogen vapor phase. Analytical flow cytometry was used to check the purity and quantity of every magnetically sorted T cell population. Genomic DNA was isolated from every sorted fraction and measured by UV absorbance on a Nanodrop 2000c.

The chain is assembled from TRBV13 and TRBJ2-2; TRBD2 lines up with 10 middle nucleotides. This receptor was identified in a man aged 18-30 years in good health. Some clones in this sample may be carry-over from other donors' samples. The sample was naive CD8+ T cells from PBMCs. This sample's cell subset or site label indicates: CD45RA+CCR7+. The CDR3 region: CASSVLAGVGELFF. At the DNA level, the sequence is TGTGCCAGCAGCGTTCTAGCGGGGGTCGGGGAGCTGTTTTTT.